The 24 T cell receptor beta chains below were found in one sample sequenced in a study of blood T cell repertoires in COVID-19. The table came from immunoSEQ multiplex PCR; TCRdb's copy has only in-frame clones and leaves some out. Here the sample spans 300,000 to 400,000 clones, 75% to 90% being singletons. The material sequenced was peripheral blood. The receptors come from a woman between 55 and 75 years old with COVID-19, enrolled during active disease.

This chain joins TRBV12-5 and TRBJ2-3, with a weak D call TRBD1 (6 bases). V shed 5 bases and J shed 2 bases, with 14 bases lying between them. CDR1 LGHNT and CDR2 FRNRAP come from the germline V gene. The CDR3 sequence is 15 residues long. The CDR3 DNA reads TGTGCTAGTGGTGGGACATTGGATTACACAGATACGCAGTATTTT. Translated: CASGGTLDYTDTQYF.

V usage is TRBV27 and J usage is TRBJ2-3; 9 bases match TRBD2. The CDR3 runs to 15 residues. Unmatched junction bases numbered 11, after V lost 6 bases and J lost 7 bases. The germline V gene encodes CDR1 MNHEY and CDR2 SMNVEV (reference sequence). CDR3 DNA: TGTGCCAGCAGCGCCGGGCAGCGGGGGGCTCATACGCAGTATTTT. Protein sequence: CASSAGQRGAHTQYF.

The gene calls are TRBV9 and TRBJ2-5; tentative D call: TRBD2 (6 bases). The CDR3 is 15 residues long. The germline gives CDR1 SGDLS, CDR2 YYNGEE. Deletions cut 2 bases from V and 1 base from J, with 12 bases between. CDR3 amino acids: CASSVRGSSQETQYF. As DNA, the CDR3 is TGTGCCAGCAGCGTCCGGGGGTCCTCCCAAGAGACCCAGTACTTC.

V is TRBV6-2 or TRBV6-3 and J is TRBJ1-6; D remains ambiguous. V was cut by 5 bases and J by 3 bases, with 23 bases left in between. The CDR3 length is 19 residues. Germline lookup yields CDR1 MNHEY and CDR2 SVGEGT. CDR3 loop: CASSPSDTHRPYYNSPLHF. The DNA for the CDR3 is TGTGCCAGCAGTCCATCAGACACTCATCGTCCTTACTATAATTCACCCCTCCACTTT.

The chain uses TRBV4-2 and TRBJ2-7; 8 bases are shared with TRBD1. The CDR3 is made up of 13 amino acids. The V and J ends lost 4 bases and 5 bases, in that order; junction bases with no gene match: 4. CDR1 LGHNA and CDR2 YNFKEQ come from the germline V gene. The CDR3 here is CASSREQGDEQYF. The CDR3 nucleotides are TGTGCCAGCAGCCGAGAACAGGGGGACGAGCAGTACTTC.

This chain uses TRBV5-1 with TRBJ1-1; possibly TRBD1 for D (5 bases). V lost 3 bases, J lost 4 bases, and 13 bases lay in between. The CDR3 extends over 14 amino acids. CDR1 and CDR2 from the germline V gene are SGHRS and YFSETQ. The CDR3: CASSSQGGGTEAFF. The CDR3 DNA is TGCGCCAGCAGCTCCCAGGGAGGTGGCACTGAAGCTTTCTTT.

The rearrangement joins TRBV3-1 (or the pseudogene TRBV3-2) to TRBJ2-7, with 9 nucleotides matching TRBD1. CDR3 length: 15 amino acids. Germline lookup yields CDR1 LGHDT and CDR2 YNNKEL (reference sequence). With 1 base clipped from V and 2 bases from J, the junction kept 3 bases outside the gene matches. CDR3 protein: CASSQAGDRAYEQYF. CDR3 DNA: TGTGCCAGCAGCCAAGCAGGGGACAGGGCCTACGAGCAGTACTTC.

The chain carries TRBV3-1 (or the pseudogene TRBV3-2) and TRBJ1-1; D possibly corresponds to TRBD1 (5 bases). Germline CDR1 reads LGHDT; CDR2 reads YNNKEL (reference sequence). The CDR3 has 13 amino acids. The V end was cut by 3 bases, the J end by 6 bases, with 11 bases between. In DNA form, the CDR3 reads TGTGCCAGCAGCCAGGACCAGGGTCCTGAAGCTTTCTTT. This encodes CASSQDQGPEAFF.

The chain has TRBV5-1 and TRBJ2-4, with TRBD1 identical over 7 bases. V lost 3 bases to trimming and J lost 5 bases; unmatched junction nucleotides: 8. This CDR3 comprises 15 residues. Germline V lookup: CDR1 SGHRS, CDR2 YFSETQ. The CDR3 nucleotides are TGCGCCAGCAGCTCGACTCCGGGACAGCAAAACATTCAGTACTTC. Its translation: CASSSTPGQQNIQYF.

This clone was recorded a few times. The rearrangement links TRBV29-1 to TRBJ1-5; D gene ambiguous. The CDR3 totals 13 residues. Trimming cost V 5 bases and J 3 bases, with 11 bases left between them. Per germline, CDR1 SQVTM and CDR2 ANQGSEA. For the CDR3, the DNA is TGCAGCGTTCAACCGGGGTTCAATCAGCCCCAGCATTTT. This codes for CSVQPGFNQPQHF.

This chain links TRBV7-3 with TRBJ2-3, with 12 bases fitting TRBD2. Germline V gene lookup returns CDR1 SGHTA and CDR2 FQGTGA. Unmatched junction bases numbered 5, after V lost 5 bases and J lost 2 bases. The CDR3 runs to 16 residues. CDR3 in DNA: TGTGCCAGCAGCCAAACTAGCGGGGGGAACACAGATACGCAGTATTTT. This encodes CASSQTSGGNTDTQYF.

This chain links TRBV7-6 with TRBJ2-2, with D possibly TRBD1 on 6 matching bases. CDR3 size: 19 residues. Germline V gives CDR1 SGHVS, CDR2 FNYEAQ. Trimming took off 1 base at V and 3 bases at J, with 21 bases between the two ends. The CDR3 loop is CASSLVSAGVYLDTGELFF. CDR3 coding DNA: TGTGCCAGCAGCTTAGTATCGGCAGGGGTTTATTTGGACACCGGGGAGCTGTTTTTT.

The chain joins TRBV11-3 to TRBJ2-3; possibly TRBD2 for D (7 bases). Germline CDR1 reads SGHNT; CDR2 reads YENEEA. This CDR3 is 16 amino acids long. V gave up 5 bases and J gave up 6 bases, with 21 bases separating them. DNA for the CDR3: TGTGCCAGCAGCCCCGGTAGGGGGGGCCGGGCCGATACGCAGTATTTT. Translated: CASSPGRGGRADTQYF.

This clone was seen a few times. The rearrangement joins TRBV21-1 to TRBJ2-5; TRBD1, the table's D call, was not compared with the DNA. TRBV21-1 is designated a pseudogene. The CDR3 length is 18 residues. The CDR3 nucleotides are TGTGCCAGCAGCAAACGCGTTCGGGACAGGGAAGATGAAGAGACCCAGTACTTC. Its protein product is CASSKRVRDREDEETQYF.

This clone was counted a single time. V is TRBV5-1 and J is TRBJ1-1; unclear D gene. The CDR3 is 14 residues long. Germline assignment: CDR1 SGHRS and CDR2 YFSETQ. Trimming left V 0 bases short and J 1 base short, with 7 bases between. DNA of the CDR3: TGCGCCAGCAGCTTGGTCAGTTCGAACACTGAAGCTTTCTTT. Protein sequence: CASSLVSSNTEAFF.

The chain uses TRBV30 and TRBJ1-1, with 11 positions matching TRBD1. Germline-derived CDR1 and CDR2 are GTSNPN and SVGIG (reference sequence). This CDR3 comprises 13 residues. V lost 4 bases and J lost 8; bases outside the gene matches: 6. In DNA, the CDR3 is TGTGCCTGGACCAGGACAGGGGGCATGGAAGCTTTCTTT. Residues: CAWTRTGGMEAFF.

This chain joins TRBV7-9 and TRBJ2-6; TRBD1 aligns across 7 bases. CDR3 length: 19 amino acids. Germline V gives CDR1 SEHNR, CDR2 FQNEAQ (reference sequence). V shed 5 bases and J 0 bases; nucleotides not matched to a gene: 13. The CDR3 DNA reads as TGTGCCAGCAGCCTTAAACGCAGGGGGTTAAGCTCTGGGGCCAACGTCCTGACTTTC. It specifies CASSLKRRGLSSGANVLTF.

V and J are TRBV5-4 and TRBJ2-1; a weak D match, TRBD1 (6 bases). CDR3 length: 16 residues. Germline lookup yields CDR1 SGHNT and CDR2 YYREEE (reference sequence). The ends were cut back, 2 bases at V and 0 bases at J, with 12 bases in the middle. CDR3 loop: CASSLGTPYSYNEQFF. DNA of the CDR3: TGTGCCAGCAGCTTAGGGACACCCTACTCCTACAATGAGCAGTTCTTC.

This clone was counted between two and nine times. The chain carries TRBV5-8 and TRBJ2-7, with TRBD2 identical over 12 bases. V lost 4 bases to trimming and J lost 5 bases; unmatched junction nucleotides: 7. In germline, CDR1 is SGHTS, CDR2 YDEGEE. The CDR3 consists of 15 residues. The CDR3 nucleotides are TGTGCCAGCAGCGCGCCGGGACTAGCGGGCCACGAGCAGTACTTC. It codes for CASSAPGLAGHEQYF.

The chain employs TRBV29-1 and TRBJ2-7, with 7 bases lining up with TRBD2. Per the germline V gene, CDR1 is SQVTM and CDR2 is ANQGSEA. V trimming: 7 bases; J trimming: 0 bases; junction bases outside the gene matches: 6. This CDR3 has 13 amino acids. CDR3 sequence (DNA): TGCAGCGGTCAGGGAGGGGACTCCTACGAGCAGTACTTC. It encodes CSGQGGDSYEQYF.

The genes are TRBV7-9 and TRBJ2-3; D gene unclear. The CDR3 sequence is 18 residues long. V lost 0 bases, J lost 0 bases, and 16 bases lay in between. Germline CDR1 SEHNR, CDR2 FQNEAQ (reference sequence). The CDR3, as DNA: TGTGCCAGCAGCTTAGCTTTGATAGCCTCGTGGAGCACAGATACGCAGTATTTT. It codes for CASSLALIASWSTDTQYF. Full variable domain (outside the CDR3, taken from reference TRBV7-9 and TRBJ2-3): DTGVSQNPRHKITKRGQNVTFRCDPISEHNRLYWYRQTLGQGPEFLTYFQNEAQLEKSRLLSDRFSAERPKGSFSTLEIQRTEQGDSAMYLCASSLALIASWSTDTQYFGPGTRLTVL.

This clone was found once. The chain combines TRBV5-4 with TRBJ1-3; D not certain. CDR3 size: 16 residues. Germline V CDR1 and CDR2: SGHNT, YYREEE (reference sequence). Trimming stripped 3 bases from V and 0 bases from J, with 13 bases between. DNA of the CDR3: TGTGCCAGCAGCTCCGGTACCGCCATCTCTGGAAACACCATATATTTT. Its protein product is CASSSGTAISGNTIYF.

The gene calls are TRBV10-2 and TRBJ1-1, with D perhaps matching TRBD1 (5 bases). The V gene lost 3 bases and the J gene lost 0 bases, with 5 bases spanning the gap. Germline V CDR1 and CDR2: WSHSY, SAAADI. This CDR3 comprises 13 residues. DNA for the CDR3: TGCGCCAGCAGTGACAGGGTGAACACTGAAGCTTTCTTT. Protein: CASSDRVNTEAFF.

Of note for this clone: The same CDR3 can be traced to other DNA sequences in this sample. The chain uses TRBV19 and TRBJ1-1; 9 bases fit TRBD1. Looked up from germline, CDR1 is LNHDA and CDR2 is SQIVND (reference sequence). After removal of 6 bases from V and 4 bases from J, the junction contained 0 bases not matched to a gene. This CDR3 has 12 amino acids. CDR3 DNA: TGTGCCAGTAGGACAGGGGGCACTGAAGCTTTCTTT. Its protein is CASRTGGTEAFF.